This TCR beta chain was sequenced in a study of T cell repertoires in cytomegalovirus infection. In its sample, this clonotype was seen a few times. Its matching antigen is unknown. Trimming pared 1 base from V and 9 bases from J, leaving 15 bases between. The V gene's germline CDR1 is SGHTA and CDR2 FQGNSA. The CDR3 is made up of 14 amino acids. A single record per CDR3 protein comes from TCRdb applying MiXCR to the reads. The profile shows around 70,000 distinct CDR3 sequences, less than 30% of them singletons. Sample: CD8+ T cells from cultured PBMCs, taken from culture after CMV antigen stimulation. V gene TRBV7-2 combines with J gene TRBJ2-5; possible D gene TRBD2, 5 bases. This receptor was taken from a human donor in good health (CMV status not recorded). Some clones in this sample may be carry-over from other donors' samples. This CDR3 reads CASSLGAGPEAQYF. In DNA form, the CDR3 reads TGTGCCAGCAGCTTAGGGGCGGGTCCTGAGGCCCAGTACTTC.